This T cell receptor beta chain is from a study of multiple sclerosis patients with progressive multifocal leukoencephalopathy. Regarding the study as a whole: Before and during natalizumab, the clones expanded at PML already existed.

Time point: 5 to 6 months of natalizumab therapy. The data were produced by immunoSEQ multiplex PCR, yet TCRdb's version contains in-frame clones alone and is incomplete. The repertoire has tens of thousands of clones, roughly nine tenths of them found once; the top ten carry about 1.6%. In germline, CDR1 is SQVTM, CDR2 ANQGSEA. Losses at the gene ends were 4 bases for V and 4 bases for J; bases not matched to a gene: 6. This CDR3 is 13 amino acids long. In the case of this clone: Its matching antigen is unknown.

J is TRBJ1-2 and V is TRBV29-1; 7 bases line up with TRBD1. The sequence came from a human donor with multiple sclerosis. The starting material was PBMCs, obtained from a patient treated with natalizumab. The CDR3 DNA reads as TGCAGCGTTGCCCAACAGGGGCGCTATGGCTACACCTTC. Amino acid sequence: CSVAQQGRYGYTF.